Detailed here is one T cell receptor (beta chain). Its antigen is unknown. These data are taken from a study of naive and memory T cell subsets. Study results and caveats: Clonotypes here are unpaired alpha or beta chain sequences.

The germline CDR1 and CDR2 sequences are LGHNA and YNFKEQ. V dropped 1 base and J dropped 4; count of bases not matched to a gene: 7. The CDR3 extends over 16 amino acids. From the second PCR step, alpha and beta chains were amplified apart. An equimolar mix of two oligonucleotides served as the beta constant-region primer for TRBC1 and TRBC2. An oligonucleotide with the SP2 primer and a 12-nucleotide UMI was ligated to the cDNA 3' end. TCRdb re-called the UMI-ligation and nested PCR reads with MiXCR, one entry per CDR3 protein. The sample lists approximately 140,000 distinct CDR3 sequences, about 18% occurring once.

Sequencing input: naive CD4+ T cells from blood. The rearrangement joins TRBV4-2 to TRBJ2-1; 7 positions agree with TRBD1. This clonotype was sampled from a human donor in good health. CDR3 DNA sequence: TGTGCCAGCAGCCAAGGGGACAGCTTCTATTACAATGAGCAGTTCTTC. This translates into CASSQGDSFYYNEQFF.